The clone carrying this TCR beta chain showed up just a few times. The antigen remains unidentified. TCRdb passed the 5' RACE reads through MiXCR, listing each CDR3 protein once. The repertoire holds under 850,000 distinct CDR3 sequences, with over 15% as singletons. Germline V CDR1 and CDR2: MDHEN, SYDVKM. The V gene lost 5 bases and the J gene lost 0 bases, with 8 bases spanning the gap. The CDR3 extends over 14 amino acids. The data originate from a study of CD8 T cells in ankylosing spondylitis. Whole-study findings and limits: Disease-linked clones reportedly concentrated significantly in matched ankylosing spondylitis synovial fluid. In synovial fluid and blood from reactive arthritis, some motif variants were previously reported. Blood of patients with ankylosing spondylitis appeared to be characterized by a TCR beta motif of fewer than 10 highly homologous variants. CD8+ disease-linked clones were present at relatively low frequencies in blood.

Sequencing was done on a sample of blood, either unsorted or a sorted T cell fraction (not recorded which). The sequence derives from a male donor with ankylosing spondylitis. The chain recombines TRBV28 with TRBJ1-5; D is undetermined. The CDR3 protein is CASSLTYSNQPQHF. CDR3 DNA: TGTGCCAGCAGTCTGACATATAGCAATCAGCCCCAGCATTTT.